The clone carrying this T cell receptor (beta chain) showed up just a few times. Looked up from germline, CDR1 is MGHRA and CDR2 is YSYEKL. Deletions cut 0 bases from V and 5 bases from J, with 7 bases between. The CDR3 runs to 13 residues. RNA transcripts were the template, and TCR beta CDR3 regions were amplified from them. Following a first-round RT-PCR that used HTBI primers, a second-round multiplex PCR was carried out. From the multiplex PCR reads, TCRdb called clonotypes with MiXCR, one entry per CDR3 protein. There are 500,000 to 800,000 distinct CDR3 sequences in the sample; roughly two fifths occur only once, and roughly 3% lies in the top ten. This entry is derived from a study of Graves' ophthalmopathy and Graves' hyperthyroidism.

This sequence originates from an adult man with Graves' ophthalmopathy. V gene TRBV4-1 combines with J gene TRBJ1-2; D is undetermined. Sequencing was performed on peripheral blood. CDR3 coding DNA: TGCGCCAGCAGCCAAGATACAGATTATGGCTACACCTTC. It translates to CASSQDTDYGYTF.